A selection of T cell receptor beta chains follows, all from one sample in a study of regulatory T cells in long-lasting Graves disease. TCRdb itself ran the multiplex PCR reads through MiXCR, one entry per CDR3 protein. The top ten clones hold 16% of a sample with about 470,000 distinct CDR3 sequences, more than 12% of them seen once. This sample was also put to use in a study of T cells in Graves' hyperthyroidism and ophthalmopathy.

Sequenced material: peripheral blood mononuclear cells (PBMCs), taken at new diagnosis, from a patient treated with antithyroid drugs. Source of these receptors: a woman younger than 45 with Graves disease. Each CDR3 is given with its conserved first and last residue. The D gene is left open where the match is weak. Rows give clone size only sometimes, using once, few, many, or a class for an expanded clone.

>many|TRBD2|TRBV29-1|TRBJ2-7
CSVELVASGSYEQYF
TGCAGCGTTGAATTGGTCGCTAGCGGGAGTTACGAGCAGTACTTC
>many|.|TRBV5-1|TRBJ1-5
CASSFGTDQPQHF
TGCGCCAGCAGCTTCGGGACCGATCAGCCCCAGCATTTT
>many|.|TRBV6-2/TRBV6-3|TRBJ1-1
CASTSQGPTEAFF
TGTGCCAGCACCTCCCAGGGGCCCACTGAAGCTTTCTTT
>.|.|TRBV9|TRBJ2-1
CASSVGHLLGLGSDEQFF
TGTGCCAGCAGCGTAGGCCACCTGCTCGGTCTGGGAAGTGATGAGCAGTTCTTC
>.|.|TRBV12-3/TRBV12-4|TRBJ1-1
CASSLKVDWEAFF
TGTGCCAGCAGTTTAAAAGTGGACTGGGAAGCTTTCTTT
>many|TRBD2|TRBV20-1|TRBJ2-5
CSARDLLAGVPGETQYF
TGCAGTGCTAGAGATCTTCTGGCGGGAGTACCCGGAGAGACCCAGTACTTC
>many|.|TRBV28|TRBJ1-4
CASSLTGGAGSEKLFF
TGTGCCAGCAGTTTAACGGGGGGCGCAGGCAGTGAAAAACTGTTTTTT
>few|TRBD2|TRBV11-1|TRBJ2-1
CASSSHLWEGLAEQFF
TGTGCCAGCAGCTCCCATCTTTGGGAGGGTCTTGCTGAGCAGTTCTTC
>few|.|TRBV9|TRBJ1-3
CASSDPFRGGDGNTIYF
TGTGCCAGCAGCGACCCGTTTAGGGGGGGCGATGGAAACACCATATATTTT
>medium-sized|.|TRBV3-1|TRBJ1-1
CASSQGPPLTTFF
TGTGCCAGCAGCCAAGGACCTCCCCTCACCACTTTCTTT
>once|.|TRBV5-6|TRBJ1-2
CASSPPGSGGTGERYTF
TGTGCCAGCAGCCCGCCCGGGTCGGGAGGGACCGGGGAGCGCTACACCTTC
>.|.|TRBV14|TRBJ2-3
CASSTRGNTDTQYF
TGTGCCAGCAGCACACGGGGGAACACAGATACGCAGTATTTT
>many|.|TRBV3-1|TRBJ2-7
CASSATAGRPWEQYF
TGTGCCAGCAGTGCAACGGCGGGGCGGCCCTGGGAGCAGTACTTC
>.|.|TRBV25-1|TRBJ1-1
CASSEYRGTEAFF
TGTGCCAGCAGTGAATACAGGGGCACTGAAGCTTTCTTT
>many|TRBD2|TRBV24-1|TRBJ2-5
CATTRREGLGETQYF
TGTGCCACGACCCGGCGGGAGGGCCTCGGGGAGACCCAGTACTTC
>many|.|TRBV28|TRBJ1-6
CASRREDNSPLHF
TGTGCCAGCAGACGGGAGGATAATTCACCCCTCCACTTT
>many|TRBD2|TRBV5-1|TRBJ2-3
CASSLEFGTSGSGDTQYF
TGCGCCAGCAGCTTGGAATTCGGGACTAGCGGGAGTGGAGATACGCAGTATTTT
>few|.|TRBV5-1|TRBJ1-1
CASSQTVQNTEAFF
TGCGCCAGCAGCCAGACAGTGCAGAACACTGAAGCTTTCTTT
>many|.|TRBV30|TRBJ1-1
CAWSYHDHDEAFF
TGTGCCTGGAGTTACCATGACCACGATGAAGCTTTCTTT
>.|.|TRBV19|TRBJ1-1
CASSIPPGSITEAFF
TGTGCCAGTAGTATCCCCCCAGGTTCTATCACTGAAGCTTTCTTT
>few|TRBD2|TRBV7-3|TRBJ2-1
CASSVTSGIPYEQFF
TGTGCCAGCAGCGTAACTAGCGGGATTCCCTATGAGCAGTTCTTC
>.|.|TRBV7-9|TRBJ2-6
CASSLTAVSGASVLTF
TGTGCCAGCAGCCTAACGGCCGTCTCTGGGGCCAGCGTCCTGACTTTC
>.|.|TRBV18|TRBJ2-6
CASSPASGANVLTF
TGTGCCAGCTCACCAGCTTCCGGGGCCAACGTCCTGACTTTC
>many|TRBD1|TRBV28|TRBJ2-5
CASRPGTGGLETQYF
TGTGCCAGCAGACCCGGGACAGGGGGACTGGAGACCCAGTACTTC
>many|.|TRBV20-1|TRBJ2-7
CSAMVPYEQYF
TGCAGTGCTATGGTGCCCTACGAGCAGTACTTC
>.|TRBD2|TRBV20-1|TRBJ2-1
CSAASGTSGRRSRNEQFF
TGCAGTGCTGCATCCGGGACTAGCGGGAGGAGGAGCCGCAATGAGCAGTTCTTC
>.|.|TRBV5-1|TRBJ2-5
CASSLDWGETQYF
TGCGCCAGCAGCTTGGACTGGGGCGAGACCCAGTACTTC
>.|TRBD2|TRBV5-1|TRBJ2-1
CASRALAGHNEQFF
TGCGCCAGCAGAGCGTTAGCGGGGCACAATGAGCAGTTCTTC
>many|.|TRBV27|TRBJ1-1
CASRPQGNTEAFF
TGTGCCAGCAGACCTCAAGGAAACACTGAAGCTTTCTTT
>many|TRBD1|TRBV20-1|TRBJ2-3
CSALQGADTQYF
TGCAGTGCTCTACAGGGGGCAGATACGCAGTATTTT
>few|TRBD2|TRBV18|TRBJ2-7
CASSPEIIGTSGSYEQYF
TGTGCCAGCTCACCAGAAATAATAGGGACTAGCGGCTCCTACGAGCAGTACTTC
>few|.|TRBV19|TRBJ2-7
CASSIVRDIAYEQYF
TGTGCCAGTAGTATCGTAAGGGACATCGCCTACGAGCAGTACTTC
>many|.|TRBV20-1|TRBJ2-1
CSARVNNEQFF
TGCAGTGCTAGAGTGAACAATGAGCAGTTCTTC
>many|.|TRBV24-1|TRBJ1-1
CATSDYDQGTAFF
TGTGCCACCAGTGATTATGATCAGGGGACGGCTTTCTTT
>many|.|TRBV30|TRBJ1-4
CAWSVRTNEKLFF
TGTGCCTGGAGTGTACGCACAAATGAAAAACTGTTTTTT